The clone carrying this T cell receptor (beta chain) was seen just once. Its target is unknown. TCRdb re-called the reads with MiXCR, one entry per CDR3 protein. The sample has hundreds of thousands of distinct CDR3 sequences, around 24% seen once. This sample was included in a study of T cell repertoires in cytomegalovirus infection. Study-wide background: TCR beta signatures that were public indicated CMV infection and matching HLA type.

V shed 7 bases and J shed 6 bases, with 9 bases lying between them. Germline values: CDR1 MGHDK, CDR2 SYGVNS. The CDR3 contains 12 residues. Whole-study results and caveats: The ex vivo response was dominated by HLA-C-restricted CMV-specific TCR beta clonotypes. There were carriers of CMV plus the relevant HLA, and cumulative public TCR beta family frequency identified them.

This chain uses TRBV25-1 with TRBJ2-2; TRBD1 might be the D (5 bases). The clonotype was recovered from a human donor in good health (CMV status not recorded). Some clones in this sample may be carry-over from other donors' samples. Sequenced: CD8+ T cells from PBMCs. CDR3 sequence: CASTRVAGELFF. CDR3 bases: TGTGCCAGCACCAGGGTGGCCGGGGAGCTGTTTTTT.